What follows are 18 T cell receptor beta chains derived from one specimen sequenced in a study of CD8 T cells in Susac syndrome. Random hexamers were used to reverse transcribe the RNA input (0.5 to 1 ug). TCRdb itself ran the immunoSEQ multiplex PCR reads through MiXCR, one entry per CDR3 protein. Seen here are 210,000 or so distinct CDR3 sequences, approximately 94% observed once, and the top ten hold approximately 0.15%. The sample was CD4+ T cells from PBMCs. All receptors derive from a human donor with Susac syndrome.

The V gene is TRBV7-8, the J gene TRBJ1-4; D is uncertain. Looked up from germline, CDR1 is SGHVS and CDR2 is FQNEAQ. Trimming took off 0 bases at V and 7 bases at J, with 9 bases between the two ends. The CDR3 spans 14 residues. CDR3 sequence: CASSLAGGAEKLFF. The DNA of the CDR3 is TGTGCCAGCAGCTTAGCTGGAGGAGCTGAAAAACTGTTTTTT.

In nucleotides, the CDR3 is TGCAGTGCTAGGGGCCCAGATACGCAGTATTTT. Amino acid sequence: CSARGPDTQYF. The chain carries TRBV20-1 and TRBJ2-3; D not certain. Germline V gene sequence: CDR1 DFQATT, CDR2 SNEGSKA (reference sequence). V dropped 3 bases and J dropped 4 bases, with 5 bases sitting between them. The length of the CDR3 is 11 residues.

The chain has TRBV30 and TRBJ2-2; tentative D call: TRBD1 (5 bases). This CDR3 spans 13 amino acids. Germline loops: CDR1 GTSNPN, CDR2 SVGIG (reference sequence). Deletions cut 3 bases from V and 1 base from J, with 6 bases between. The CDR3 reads CAWRQGNTGELFF. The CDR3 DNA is TGTGCCTGGAGGCAGGGGAACACCGGGGAGCTGTTTTTT.

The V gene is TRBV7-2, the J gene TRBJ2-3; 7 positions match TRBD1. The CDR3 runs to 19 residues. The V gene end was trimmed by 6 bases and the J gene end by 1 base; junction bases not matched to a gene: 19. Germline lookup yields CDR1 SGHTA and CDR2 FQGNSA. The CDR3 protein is CASSHSLDRVRLGTDTQYF. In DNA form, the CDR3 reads TGTGCCAGCAGTCATTCACTCGACAGGGTTCGGTTGGGCACAGATACGCAGTATTTT. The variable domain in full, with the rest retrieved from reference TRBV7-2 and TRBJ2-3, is GAGVSQSPSNKVTEKGKDVELRCDPISGHTALYWYRQSLGQGLEFLIYFQGNSAPDKSGLPSDRFSAERTGGSVSTLTIQRTQQEDSAVYLCASSHSLDRVRLGTDTQYFGPGTRLTVL.

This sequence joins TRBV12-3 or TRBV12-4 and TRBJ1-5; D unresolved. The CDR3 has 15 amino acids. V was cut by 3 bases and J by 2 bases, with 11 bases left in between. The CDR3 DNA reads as TGTGCCAGCAGTTTCAAGGGAATCGGCAATCAGCCCCAGCATTTT. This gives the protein CASSFKGIGNQPQHF.

This CDR3 reads CASSSPGLRTMPQHF. The CDR3 region has the DNA TGTGCCAGCAGCTCGCCGGGACTCCGGACGATGCCCCAGCATTTT. The chain combines TRBV11-2 with TRBJ1-5, with D possibly TRBD1 on 5 matching bases. Germline CDR1 reads SGHAT; CDR2 reads FQNNGV. Trimming removed 4 bases from V and 9 bases from J, with 19 bases in between. The CDR3 is 15 amino acids.

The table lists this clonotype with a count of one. CDR3 protein: CATSRNAEDSDTDTQYF. DNA for the CDR3: TGTGCCACCAGCAGGAACGCCGAGGACAGCGACACAGATACGCAGTATTTT. The chain links TRBV15 to TRBJ2-3, with D tentatively TRBD1 (6 bases). The CDR3 extends over 17 amino acids. CDR1 is LNHNV and CDR2 is YYDKDF in the germline V gene (reference sequence). With 3 bases removed from V and 2 bases from J, the gap between germline ends came to 18 bases. The variable domain in full, with the rest retrieved from reference TRBV15 and TRBJ2-3, is DAMVIQNPRYQVTQFGKPVTLSCSQTLNHNVMYWYQQKSSQAPKLLFHYYDKDFNNEADTPDNFQSRRPNTSFCFLDIRSPGLGDTAMYLCATSRNAEDSDTDTQYFGPGTRLTVL.

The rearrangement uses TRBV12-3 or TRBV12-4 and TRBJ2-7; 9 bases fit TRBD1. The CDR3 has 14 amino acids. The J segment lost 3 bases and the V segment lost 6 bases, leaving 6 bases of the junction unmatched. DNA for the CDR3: TGTGCCAGCAGCAGGACAGGGGCACTCTACGAGCAGTACTTC. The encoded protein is CASSRTGALYEQYF.

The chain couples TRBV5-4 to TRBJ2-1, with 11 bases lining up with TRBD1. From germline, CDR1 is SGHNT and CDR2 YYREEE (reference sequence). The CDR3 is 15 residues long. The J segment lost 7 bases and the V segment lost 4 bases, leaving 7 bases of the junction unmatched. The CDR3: CASSPGTGGFNEQFF. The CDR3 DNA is TGTGCCAGCAGCCCCGGGACAGGGGGTTTTAATGAGCAGTTCTTC.

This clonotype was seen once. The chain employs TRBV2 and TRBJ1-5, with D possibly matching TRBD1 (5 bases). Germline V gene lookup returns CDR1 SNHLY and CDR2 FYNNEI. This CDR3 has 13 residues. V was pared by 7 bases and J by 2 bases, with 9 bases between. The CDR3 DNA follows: TGTGCCAGCACCCGGGACCGCAATCAGCCCCAGCATTTT. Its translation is CASTRDRNQPQHF.

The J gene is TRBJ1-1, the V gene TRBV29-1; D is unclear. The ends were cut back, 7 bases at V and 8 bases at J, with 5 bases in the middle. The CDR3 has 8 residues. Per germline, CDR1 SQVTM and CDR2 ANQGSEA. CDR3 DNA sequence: TGCAGCGCGGACGAAGCTTTCTTT. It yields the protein CSADEAFF.

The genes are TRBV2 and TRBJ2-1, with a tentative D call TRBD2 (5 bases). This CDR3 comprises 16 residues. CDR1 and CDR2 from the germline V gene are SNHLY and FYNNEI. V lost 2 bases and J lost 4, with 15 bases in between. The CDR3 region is CASSEYGSLSYNEQFF. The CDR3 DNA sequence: TGTGCCAGCAGTGAATATGGGAGTTTATCTTACAATGAGCAGTTCTTC.

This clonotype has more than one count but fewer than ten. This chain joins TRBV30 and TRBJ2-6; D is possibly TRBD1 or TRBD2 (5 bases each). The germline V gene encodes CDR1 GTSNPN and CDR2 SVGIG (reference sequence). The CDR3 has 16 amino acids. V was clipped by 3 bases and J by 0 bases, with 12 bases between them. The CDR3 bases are TGTGCCTGGAGGATAGCCGGGACCTCTGGGGCCAACGTCCTGACTTTC. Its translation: CAWRIAGTSGANVLTF.

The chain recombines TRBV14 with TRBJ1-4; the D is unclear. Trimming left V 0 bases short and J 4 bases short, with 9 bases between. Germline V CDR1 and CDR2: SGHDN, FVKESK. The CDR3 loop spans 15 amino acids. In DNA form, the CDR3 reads TGTGCCAGCAGCCAAGATCTCCAATATAATGAAAAACTGTTTTTT. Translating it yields CASSQDLQYNEKLFF.

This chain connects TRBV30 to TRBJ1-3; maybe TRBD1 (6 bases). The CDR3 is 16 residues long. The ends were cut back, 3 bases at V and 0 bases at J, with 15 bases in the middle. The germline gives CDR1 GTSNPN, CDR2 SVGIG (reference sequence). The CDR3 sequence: CAWSGQSSVSGNTIYF. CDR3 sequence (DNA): TGTGCCTGGAGCGGACAGAGCAGCGTCTCTGGAAACACCATATATTTT.

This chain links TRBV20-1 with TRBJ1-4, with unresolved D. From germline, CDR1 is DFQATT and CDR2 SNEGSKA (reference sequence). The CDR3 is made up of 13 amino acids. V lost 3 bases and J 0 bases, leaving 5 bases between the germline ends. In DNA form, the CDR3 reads TGCAGTGCTAGCAGCTCAACTAATGAAAAACTGTTTTTT. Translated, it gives CSASSSTNEKLFF.

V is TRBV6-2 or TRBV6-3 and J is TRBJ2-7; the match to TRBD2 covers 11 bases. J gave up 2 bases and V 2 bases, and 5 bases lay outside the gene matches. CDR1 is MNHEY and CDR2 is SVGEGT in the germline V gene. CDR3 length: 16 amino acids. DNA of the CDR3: TGTGCCAGCAGTTACCGGCTAGCGGGGGGAGCCTACGAGCAGTACTTC. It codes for CASSYRLAGGAYEQYF.

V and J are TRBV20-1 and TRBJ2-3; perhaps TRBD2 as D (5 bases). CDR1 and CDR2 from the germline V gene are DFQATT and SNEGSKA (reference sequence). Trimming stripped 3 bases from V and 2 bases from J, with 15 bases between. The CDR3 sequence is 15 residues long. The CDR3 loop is CSARTTRPPTDTQYF. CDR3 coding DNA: TGCAGTGCTAGGACTACCCGACCTCCCACAGATACGCAGTATTTT.